The rows below give T cell receptor beta chains drawn from one sample of a study of response to subunit inactivated influenza vaccine. TCRdb re-called the RT-PCR reads with MiXCR, one entry per CDR3 protein. The table has over 400,000 distinct CDR3 sequences, 10% to 15% seen once; the top ten hold 10% to 15%. Sequenced here: PBMCs from blood, sampled more than 35 days after vaccination. The receptor set was obtained from a man over 45 who received an inactivated influenza vaccine. Each CDR3 is given with its conserved first and last residue. For some rows the clone size is stated as once, few or many, or as a class when expanded; others skip it.

TRBV11-2 . CASSLDQGKYNEQFF
TRBV5-1 few CASSWASSATYEQYF
TRBV28 . CASSLEGQRYYEQYF
TRBV12-3/TRBV12-4 few CASSLQGRDQPQHF
TRBV20-1 few CSAPGTANSYTF
TRBV6-5 few CASSYGLEGPGGYTF
TRBV12-3/TRBV12-4 few CASSRAGGVNEKLFF
TRBV2 . CATNLAHPNEQFF
TRBV5-1 few CASERNSLGDTQYF
TRBV20-1 . CSARMRGRVVEETQYF
TRBV5-5 . CASSFRTGEHEQYF
TRBV7-7 few CASSQNKETQYF
TRBV9 few CASSLERGRGDTQYF
TRBV5-1 . CASSADRAGVNEQFF
TRBV14 many CASSQAPDTIYF
TRBV7-9 . CASTQGTAYEQYF
TRBV20-1 many CSAKWLAANTDTQYF
TRBV7-9 . CASSRTGDSPLHF
TRBV28 . CASRPGPLTYEQYF
TRBV12-3/TRBV12-4 many CASSPYAAGVNTGELFF
TRBV5-1 . CASSATVGTGSEKLFF
TRBV20-1 many CSATAGTSGGLDEQYF